The 4 T cell receptor beta chains presented below share a single source sample, sequenced in a study of vaccination and CD4 T cells after COVID-19. Oncomine TCR Beta short-read sequencing was applied to DNA from cultured CD4+ T cells. One entry per CDR3 protein, called by TCRdb with MiXCR from the PCR reads. The sample consists of under 15,000 distinct CDR3 sequences, 75% of them appearing once. No cognate antigen is known for these TCRs. Noted treatment: roughly 10-day PBMC culture with coronavirus spike peptide pools or control peptides (ViraFEST assay). Sequencing was done on a sample of CD4+ T cells from blood, cultured in vitro. Receptor source: a human donor who had recovered from COVID-19.

The genes are TRBV6-5 and TRBJ2-2; 9 bases agree with TRBD2. The ends lost 4 bases at V and 4 bases at J; junction bases unmatched: 4. Germline assignment: CDR1 MNHEY and CDR2 SVGAGI. This CDR3 region has 15 residues. The CDR3 loop is CASSLAGEGTGELFF. CDR3 sequence (DNA): TGTGCCAGCAGTTTAGCGGGAGAGGGCACCGGGGAGCTGTTTTTT.

On this clonotype itself: A clone one base away is much larger, so this may be a read error. The V and J genes are TRBV18 and TRBJ2-1, with D perhaps matching TRBD1 (7 bases). This CDR3 contains 18 residues. Germline V gives CDR1 KGHSH, CDR2 LQKENI. V was clipped by 3 bases and J by 1 base, with 19 bases between them. CDR3 sequence reads: CASSPGGGLLGSYNEQFF. In DNA form, the CDR3 reads TGTGCCAGCTCACCTGGAGGGGGCCTTCTGGGATCCTACAATGAGCAGTTCTTC.

The V and J genes are TRBV7-2 and TRBJ1-1, with D unresolved. Per germline, CDR1 SGHTA and CDR2 FQGNSA. V was trimmed by 5 bases and J by 4 bases, leaving 11 bases between them. This CDR3 contains 13 residues. CDR3 protein: CASSPRMGTEAFF. Written as DNA, the CDR3 is TGTGCCAGCAGCCCGAGAATGGGCACTGAAGCTTTCTTT. Supplemented by reference TRBV7-2 and TRBJ1-1, the full variable domain reads GAGVSQSPSNKVTEKGKDVELRCDPISGHTALYWYRQSLGQGLEFLIYFQGNSAPDKSGLPSDRFSAERTGGSVSTLTIQRTQQEDSAVYLCASSPRMGTEAFFGQGTRLTVV.

V gene TRBV2 combines with J gene TRBJ1-5, with D unresolved. Germline V CDR1 and CDR2: SNHLY, FYNNEI. This CDR3 contains 13 residues. V was shortened by 4 bases and J by 6 bases, with 10 bases between the two germline ends. In DNA, the CDR3 is TGTGCCAGCAGTGCTGAGGTTTCTCAGCCCCAGCATTTT. It encodes CASSAEVSQPQHF.